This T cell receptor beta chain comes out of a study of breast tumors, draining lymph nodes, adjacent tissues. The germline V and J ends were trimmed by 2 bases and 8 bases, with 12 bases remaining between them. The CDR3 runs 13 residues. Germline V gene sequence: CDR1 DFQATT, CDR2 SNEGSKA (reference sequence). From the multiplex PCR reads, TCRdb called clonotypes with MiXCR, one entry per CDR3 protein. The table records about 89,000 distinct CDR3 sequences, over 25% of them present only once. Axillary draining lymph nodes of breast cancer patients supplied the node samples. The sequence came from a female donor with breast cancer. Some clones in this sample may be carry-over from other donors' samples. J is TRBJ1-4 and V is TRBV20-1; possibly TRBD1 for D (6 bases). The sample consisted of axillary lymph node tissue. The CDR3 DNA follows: TGCAGTGCTAGACGACAGGTTGAGGAAAAACTGTTTTTT. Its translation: CSARRQVEEKLFF.